The 30 T cell receptor beta chains in this list originate from one sample, sequenced in a study of cytomegalovirus exposure and HLA in healthy donors. Primers: 60 Vbeta forward and 13 Jbeta reverse. The table came from immunoSEQ multiplex PCR; TCRdb's copy has only in-frame clones and leaves some out. The sample includes fewer than 200,000 clones, around 80% of them seen just once. Sequencing used PBMCs. The receptors originated from a woman under 40 in good health and CMV-seronegative.

This chain links TRBV4-1 with TRBJ2-1; 11 bases line up with TRBD2. CDR1 and CDR2 from the germline V gene are MGHRA and YSYEKL. This CDR3 comprises 17 residues. V was clipped by 5 bases and J by 3 bases; unmatched bases: 9. The chain's CDR3 is CASSTLPSGGYYNEQFF. The CDR3 region has the DNA TGCGCCAGCAGCACCCTTCCTAGCGGGGGGTACTACAATGAGCAGTTCTTC.

The V and J genes are TRBV5-6 and TRBJ2-1; 14 positions agree with TRBD2. Germline CDR1 reads SGHDT; CDR2 reads YYEEEE. Trimming took 0 bases from V and 7 from J; bases not matched to a gene: 6. The CDR3 runs 17 residues. CDR3 residues: CASSLGGTSGSLNEQFF. The CDR3, as DNA: TGTGCCAGCAGCTTGGGCGGGACTAGCGGGAGTTTAAATGAGCAGTTCTTC.

This clone was counted once. This chain connects TRBV6-6 to TRBJ1-1, with a tentative D call TRBD1 (5 bases). Germline V gene sequence: CDR1 MNHNY, CDR2 SVGAGI (reference sequence). Trimming removed 8 bases at V and 2 bases at J, with 9 bases between. This CDR3 spans 12 amino acids. The CDR3 region has the DNA TGTGCCAGCGGGGCAGTCAACACTGAAGCTTTCTTT. This translates into CASGAVNTEAFF.

V is TRBV19 and J is TRBJ1-5, with 8 bases fitting TRBD1. V trimming: 5 bases; J trimming: 0 bases; junction bases outside the gene matches: 6. Germline assignment: CDR1 LNHDA and CDR2 SQIVND (reference sequence). This CDR3 spans 16 amino acids. The CDR3 protein is CASSPHRGGSNQPQHF. CDR3 nucleotide sequence: TGTGCCAGTAGTCCCCACAGGGGGGGTAGCAATCAGCCCCAGCATTTT. The whole variable domain, filled in from reference TRBV19 and TRBJ1-5, reads DGGITQSPKYLFRKEGQNVTLSCEQNLNHDAMYWYRQDPGQGLRLIYYSQIVNDFQKGDIAEGYSVSREKKESFPLTVTSAQKNPTAFYLCASSPHRGGSNQPQHFGDGTRLSIL.

The table lists this clone with a count of one. The genes are TRBV7-9 and TRBJ2-1; TRBD2 matches at 7 bases. The CDR3 runs to 16 residues. V shed 6 bases, J shed 3 bases, and the junction held 11 bases outside the gene matches. Per germline, CDR1 SEHNR and CDR2 FQNEAQ (reference sequence). The CDR3 DNA follows: TGTGCCAGCAGAGACGGAGCGGGAAGGCTCTACAATGAGCAGTTCTTC. This gives the protein CASRDGAGRLYNEQFF.

This chain uses TRBV6-5 with TRBJ1-1; perhaps TRBD1 as D (5 bases). CDR3 length: 14 residues. Between the trimmed V and J ends, which lost 7 bases and 5 bases, there was a span of 17 bases. The germline V gene encodes CDR1 MNHEY and CDR2 SVGAGI. CDR3 coding DNA: TGTGCCAGCACAGGAAGGGGCCGACGGACTGAAGCTTTCTTT. Translating gives CASTGRGRRTEAFF.

The chain uses TRBV2 and TRBJ2-7; TRBD2 matches at 13 bases. The CDR3 contains 15 residues. V lost 4 bases to trimming and J lost 3 bases; unmatched junction nucleotides: 3. Germline CDR1 and CDR2: SNHLY and FYNNEI. The CDR3, as DNA: TGTGCCAGCAGTGCAGGACTAGCGGGAGACTACGAGCAGTACTTC. Protein product: CASSAGLAGDYEQYF.

Only a few counts were recorded for this clone. The chain is built from TRBV4-1 and TRBJ2-7, with 8 bases that match TRBD1. The germline V gene has CDR1 MGHRA and CDR2 YSYEKL. The V and J ends lost 5 bases and 5 bases, in that order; junction bases with no gene match: 5. The CDR3 covers 13 residues. CDR3 amino acids: CASSNQGANEQYF. The DNA for the CDR3 is TGCGCCAGCAGCAATCAGGGGGCCAACGAGCAGTACTTC.

This chain joins TRBV11-3 and TRBJ1-1; 8 nucleotides agree with TRBD1. The CDR3 spans 12 residues. From germline, CDR1 is SGHNT and CDR2 YENEEA. V lost 4 bases, J lost 10 bases, and 5 bases stayed unmatched. The CDR3 reads CASSSDRGLAFF. The CDR3 DNA follows: TGTGCCAGCAGCTCCGACAGGGGTCTAGCTTTCTTT.

The chain joins TRBV7-2 to TRBJ2-3, with D perhaps TRBD2 (5 bases). The CDR3 covers 15 residues. Trimming removed 2 bases from V and 1 base from J, with 10 bases in between. Per the germline V gene, CDR1 is SGHTA and CDR2 is FQGNSA. DNA of the CDR3: TGTGCCAGCAGCTTAAATACGAGGGGCACAGATACGCAGTATTTT. It translates to CASSLNTRGTDTQYF.

In this sample, this clone turned up once. This chain links TRBV6-7 with TRBJ1-1; TRBD1 is a possible D gene (5 bases). TRBV6-7 is treated as an ORF (open reading frame) with a function not yet certain. This CDR3 contains 16 residues. V was pared by 0 bases and J by 0 bases, with 11 bases between. DNA of the CDR3: TGTGCCAGCAGTTACTCCCTACAGGAAATGAACACTGAAGCTTTCTTT. Its translation: CASSYSLQEMNTEAFF.

The V call is TRBV28, the J call TRBJ2-7; 12 bases align to TRBD2. Trimming cost V 3 bases and J 6 bases; bases outside gene matches: 6. The CDR3 runs 15 residues. In germline, CDR1 is MDHEN, CDR2 SYDVKM. The CDR3 DNA reads as TGTGCCAGCAGTTTGTCTAGCGGGAGGGCCGCCGAGCAGTACTTC. It translates to CASSLSSGRAAEQYF.

This clone was seen a few times. The chain is built from TRBV2 and TRBJ2-1, with 8 bases lining up with TRBD2. CDR3 size: 15 residues. The J segment lost 1 base and the V segment lost 5 bases, leaving 4 bases of the junction unmatched. Germline V gene data show CDR1 as SNHLY and CDR2 as FYNNEI. CDR3 DNA: TGTGCCAGCAGTCAAACTAGCGGATCCTACAATGAGCAGTTCTTC. Its protein is CASSQTSGSYNEQFF.

V is TRBV7-9 and J is TRBJ2-1, with TRBD2 matching 7 bases. The length of the CDR3 is 17 residues. Germline assignment: CDR1 SEHNR and CDR2 FQNEAQ (reference sequence). The V gene end was trimmed by 6 bases and the J gene end by 0 bases; junction bases not matched to a gene: 11. As DNA, the CDR3 is TGTGCCAGCAGATATGGGGGGGGAGGGAGCTCCTACAATGAGCAGTTCTTC. It encodes CASRYGGGGSSYNEQFF.

In DNA, the CDR3 is TGTGCCAGCTCAACTCAGGATGAGAACACTGAAGCTTTCTTT. Translating it yields CASSTQDENTEAFF. The rearrangement uses TRBV18 and TRBJ1-1; D not certain. Per the germline V gene, CDR1 is KGHSH and CDR2 is LQKENI. The CDR3 length is 14 residues. The V and J ends lost 5 bases and 1 base respectively, with 11 bases between them.

V gene TRBV29-1 combines with J gene TRBJ2-3, with TRBD1 identical over 7 bases. Per the germline V gene, CDR1 is SQVTM and CDR2 is ANQGSEA. V lost 8 bases and J lost 4; bases outside the gene matches: 9. This CDR3 contains 13 residues. The CDR3 region is CSFEGQGADTQYF. The CDR3, as DNA: TGCAGCTTCGAGGGGCAGGGGGCAGATACGCAGTATTTT.

This chain uses TRBV7-2 with TRBJ1-1; D remains ambiguous. Germline values: CDR1 SGHTA, CDR2 FQGNSA. The CDR3 length is 13 residues. V was trimmed by 2 bases and J by 1 base, leaving 5 bases between them. The CDR3 nucleotides read TGTGCCAGCAGCTTAACGGGGAACACTGAAGCTTTCTTT. It encodes CASSLTGNTEAFF.

The table lists this clone with a few counts. J is TRBJ1-1 and V is TRBV4-3, with D possibly being TRBD1 (6 bases). Trimming left V 2 bases short and J 4 bases short, with 8 bases between. Germline CDR1 is LGHNA and CDR2 is YSLEER. The CDR3 is 13 amino acids. The CDR3 sequence is CASSQLQGTEAFF. The CDR3 DNA sequence: TGCGCCAGCAGCCAATTACAGGGCACTGAAGCTTTCTTT.

In this sample, this clone turned up a few times. This chain links TRBV5-1 with TRBJ1-2; D might be TRBD1 (6 bases). The CDR3 runs to 13 residues. V lost 2 bases to trimming and J lost 7 bases, with 12 bases between them. Germline V CDR1 and CDR2: SGHRS, YFSETQ. In DNA form, the CDR3 reads TGCGCCAGCAGCTTTTCAGGGGAGAGTGGCTACACCTTC. Translating gives CASSFSGESGYTF.

V usage is TRBV6-4 and J usage is TRBJ2-2, with 7 nucleotides matching TRBD2. V lost 3 bases and J lost 4; bases outside the gene matches: 2. Germline V gene lookup returns CDR1 MRHNA and CDR2 SNTAGT. This CDR3 comprises 14 residues. CDR3: CASSEGGSTGELFF. For the CDR3, the DNA is TGTGCCAGCAGTGAGGGCGGGAGCACCGGGGAGCTGTTTTTT.

A word on this clone: Other DNA sequences from this sample encode an identical CDR3 as well. The V gene is TRBV21-1, the J gene TRBJ1-2; the table assigns TRBD1, which was not confirmed against the DNA. TRBV21-1 is deemed a pseudogene. The CDR3 loop spans 14 amino acids. The DNA for the CDR3 is TGTGCCAGCAAAGCGGACAGACCCTTCTATGGCTACACCTTC. Protein product: CASKADRPFYGYTF.

The chain employs TRBV7-2 and TRBJ2-3; 11 nucleotides line up with TRBD1. Trimming took 0 bases from V and 5 from J; bases not matched to a gene: 4. This CDR3 comprises 16 residues. Per the germline V gene, CDR1 is SGHTA and CDR2 is FQGNSA. The CDR3 DNA reads as TGTGCCAGCAGCTTAGCGCGGACAGGGGGCATAGATACGCAGTATTTT. Translating gives CASSLARTGGIDTQYF. Full variable domain (outside the CDR3, taken from reference TRBV7-2 and TRBJ2-3): GAGVSQSPSNKVTEKGKDVELRCDPISGHTALYWYRQSLGQGLEFLIYFQGNSAPDKSGLPSDRFSAERTGGSVSTLTIQRTQQEDSAVYLCASSLARTGGIDTQYFGPGTRLTVL.

The V gene is TRBV27, the J gene TRBJ1-5, with D maybe TRBD1 (6 bases). This CDR3 region has 14 residues. Trimming shortened V by 6 bases and J by 2 bases, and 11 bases separated the two germline ends. Looked up from germline, CDR1 is MNHEY and CDR2 is SMNVEV (reference sequence). CDR3 sequence reads: CASSQGFGNQPQHF. The CDR3 DNA reads as TGTGCCAGCAGCCAGGGGTTTGGCAATCAGCCCCAGCATTTT.

The chain employs TRBV7-9 and TRBJ2-3, with 8 nucleotides matching TRBD2. The CDR3 runs to 16 residues. The V gene's germline CDR1 is SEHNR and CDR2 FQNEAQ (reference sequence). J lost 0 bases, V lost 0 bases, and 2 bases had no gene match. CDR3 DNA sequence: TGTGCCAGCAGCTTAGCGCCGGGGGGGAGCACAGATACGCAGTATTTT. Translation gives CASSLAPGGSTDTQYF.

The rearrangement links TRBV7-2 to TRBJ2-7; 7 bases match TRBD1. CDR3 length: 14 amino acids. Per germline, CDR1 SGHTA and CDR2 FQGNSA. Trimming cost V 5 bases and J 4 bases; bases outside gene matches: 8. The CDR3 protein is CASSPATGPYEQYF. The CDR3 DNA is TGTGCCAGCAGCCCTGCGACAGGGCCATACGAGCAGTACTTC.

This chain uses TRBV5-6 with TRBJ2-5, with 8 bases matching TRBD2. The CDR3 loop spans 19 amino acids. Germline CDR1 reads SGHDT; CDR2 reads YYEEEE. V was clipped by 0 bases and J by 1 base; unmatched bases: 14. CDR3 sequence reads: CASSLDRVAGPNLQETQYF. The CDR3 DNA reads TGTGCCAGCAGCTTGGACCGGGTAGCGGGGCCGAACCTCCAAGAGACCCAGTACTTC. Together with reference TRBV5-6 and TRBJ2-5, the CDR3 gives the full variable domain: DAGVTQSPTHLIKTRGQQVTLRCSPKSGHDTVSWYQQALGQGPQFIFQYYEEEERQRGNFPDRFSGHQFPNYSSELNVNALLLGDSALYLCASSLDRVAGPNLQETQYFGPGTRLLVL.

The V call is TRBV18, the J call TRBJ1-2, with D maybe TRBD1 (5 bases). The CDR3 contains 14 residues. Germline CDR1 is KGHSH and CDR2 is LQKENI. V lost 1 base and J lost 10, with 16 bases in between. CDR3: CASSPLGREEHYTF. Here the CDR3 DNA reads TGTGCCAGCTCACCACTAGGCAGGGAGGAGCACTACACCTTC.

A few counts support this clone. Its ends do not fully match the called genes, so a read error is possible. The chain has TRBV7-9 and TRBJ1-5; D unresolved. The CDR3 consists of 14 residues. Germline V gene sequence: CDR1 SEHNR, CDR2 FQNEAQ (reference sequence). CDR3 sequence reads: CSSSLTNSNQPQHF. The CDR3, as DNA: TGTTCCAGCAGTCTCACAAACAGCAATCAGCCCCAGCATTTT.

The V and J genes are TRBV28 and TRBJ2-2; 9 nucleotides line up with TRBD2. The germline gives CDR1 MDHEN, CDR2 SYDVKM. This CDR3 is 14 amino acids long. Trimming removed 6 bases from V and 5 bases from J; junction bases left unmatched: 4. CDR3 sequence (DNA): TGTGCCAGCAGACGGACTAGCGAAACCGGGGAGCTGTTTTTT. Translated, it gives CASRRTSETGELFF.

This chain links TRBV10-3 with TRBJ1-4; weak D call: TRBD1 (6 bases). The germline gives CDR1 ENHRY, CDR2 SYGVKD. V lost 0 bases to trimming and J lost 7 bases, with 15 bases between them. The CDR3 length is 16 residues. CDR3 region: CAISESRAGVAEKLFF. As DNA, the CDR3 is TGTGCCATCAGTGAGTCGCGGGCAGGGGTGGCTGAAAAACTGTTTTTT.